This passage covers 20 T cell receptor beta chains from one sample sequenced in a study of radiation and T cells in renal cell carcinoma. Noted time point: blood 2 weeks post-SBRT. Specified treatment: 15 Gy SBRT to primary tumor, nephrectomy 4 weeks later. Sequenced by immunoSEQ multiplex PCR; TCRdb stores in-frame clones only, minus some. The data contain some 120,000 clones, 81% of them singletons. Material: blood, obtained from a patient whose treatment included radiotherapy and nephrectomy. The receptors stem from a man aged 45-65 years with renal cell carcinoma.

V and J are TRBV5-1 and TRBJ2-7; D is possibly TRBD1 (6 bases). V was clipped by 1 base and J by 3 bases, with 14 bases between them. Germline CDR1 is SGHRS and CDR2 is YFSETQ. CDR3 size: 15 residues. As DNA, the CDR3 is TGCGCCAGCAGCTTGACGGCAGGGGTATTCTACGAGCAGTACTTC. It specifies CASSLTAGVFYEQYF.

The gene calls are TRBV7-9 and TRBJ2-7, with 8 bases fitting TRBD1. In germline, CDR1 is SEHNR, CDR2 FQNEAQ (reference sequence). With V trimmed by 1 base and J by 2 bases, 4 bases remained unmatched. The CDR3 extends over 15 amino acids. The CDR3 region has the DNA TGTGCCAGCAGCTTAGGCAGGGGGCCTACCTACGAGCAGTACTTC. Protein sequence: CASSLGRGPTYEQYF.

Only one count was recorded for this clone. J is TRBJ2-7 and V is TRBV6-1, with D possibly TRBD1 on 5 matching bases. Germline values: CDR1 MNHNS, CDR2 SASEGT. V gave up 4 bases and J gave up 3 bases, with 7 bases separating them. The CDR3 length is 12 residues. The DNA for the CDR3 is TGTGCCAGCAGTGGACAGATCTACGAGCAGTACTTC. It yields the protein CASSGQIYEQYF.

This chain links TRBV7-8 with TRBJ1-1; no clear D gene. V lost 4 bases and J 1 base, leaving 4 bases between the germline ends. In germline, CDR1 is SGHVS, CDR2 FQNEAQ. The CDR3 is made up of 12 amino acids. The CDR3 DNA reads TGTGCCAGCAGCTGGGGGAACACTGAAGCTTTCTTT. It encodes CASSWGNTEAFF.

The V gene is TRBV10-3, the J gene TRBJ1-2; unclear D gene. CDR3 length equals 14 residues. Germline V gene sequence: CDR1 ENHRY, CDR2 SYGVKD. V was pared by 3 bases and J by 4 bases, with 12 bases between. CDR3 coding DNA: TGTGCCATCAGTGAAGGAGTGGGTGGCTATGGCTACACCTTC. Its translation: CAISEGVGGYGYTF.

CDR3 sequence: CASSLGPTGATNYGYTF. CDR3 bases: TGTGCCAGCAGCTTGGGCCCCACAGGGGCCACTAACTATGGCTACACCTTC. The chain uses TRBV5-6 and TRBJ1-2, with 7 bases lining up with TRBD1. The CDR3 has 17 residues. Trimming took 0 bases from V and 0 from J; bases not matched to a gene: 8. Germline-derived CDR1 and CDR2 are SGHDT and YYEEEE.

CDR3: CASSTSSGYYEQYF. CDR3 sequence (DNA): TGTGCCAGTAGTACCTCTAGCGGATACTACGAGCAGTACTTC. This chain links TRBV19 with TRBJ2-7, with 7 bases matching TRBD2. The CDR3 totals 14 residues. The J segment lost 3 bases and the V segment lost 4 bases, leaving 6 bases of the junction unmatched. The germline V gene has CDR1 LNHDA and CDR2 SQIVND (reference sequence). Full variable domain (rest looked up from reference TRBV19 and TRBJ2-7): DGGITQSPKYLFRKEGQNVTLSCEQNLNHDAMYWYRQDPGQGLRLIYYSQIVNDFQKGDIAEGYSVSREKKESFPLTVTSAQKNPTAFYLCASSTSSGYYEQYFGPGTRLTVT.

The chain uses TRBV30 and TRBJ2-1; TRBD2 agrees at 7 bases. The CDR3 loop spans 14 amino acids. Losses at the gene ends were 3 bases for V and 3 bases for J; bases not matched to a gene: 5. The germline CDR1 and CDR2 sequences are GTSNPN and SVGIG (reference sequence). CDR3 coding DNA: TGTGCCTGGAGAGATAGCGGGTTCTACAATGAGCAGTTCTTC. This sequence encodes CAWRDSGFYNEQFF.

V gene TRBV5-1 combines with J gene TRBJ1-2; tentative D call: TRBD1 (5 bases). Germline V gene sequence: CDR1 SGHRS, CDR2 YFSETQ. The V end lost 3 bases, the J end lost 4 bases, and 13 bases lay between the germline ends. The CDR3 totals 14 residues. The CDR3 here is CASSSEQALYGYTF. Written as DNA, the CDR3 is TGCGCCAGCAGCTCCGAACAGGCCCTCTATGGCTACACCTTC.

The gene calls are TRBV30 and TRBJ2-7; 7 bases are a match to TRBD2. V was pared by 1 base and J by 7 bases, with 10 bases of the junction left unmatched. This CDR3 spans 14 amino acids. Germline V CDR1 and CDR2: GTSNPN, SVGIG (reference sequence). In nucleotides, the CDR3 is TGTGCCTGGAGTGCCTCCGGGGACTATCGGGAGCAGTACTTC. Amino acids: CAWSASGDYREQYF.

The J gene is TRBJ2-3, the V gene TRBV27; a weak D match, TRBD1 (6 bases). V was pared by 8 bases and J by 3 bases, with 15 bases between. This CDR3 is 14 amino acids long. Germline V gene data show CDR1 as MNHEY and CDR2 as SMNVEV (reference sequence). For the CDR3, the DNA is TGTGCCAGCCGTACATGGACAGCTACAGATACGCAGTATTTT. Protein sequence: CASRTWTATDTQYF.

The chain links TRBV19 to TRBJ1-2, with 12 bases matching TRBD1. Germline V gene data show CDR1 as LNHDA and CDR2 as SQIVND (reference sequence). Trimming removed 5 bases from V and 4 bases from J; junction bases left unmatched: 14. The CDR3 consists of 18 residues. The CDR3 nucleotides read TGTGCCAGTAGTCGGAGGGGGAGCGGGACAGGGGGCCGCTATGGCTACACCTTC. Translation: CASSRRGSGTGGRYGYTF.

The CDR3 reads CASSQGGWNTEAFF. The CDR3 DNA reads as TGTGCCAGCAGCCAAGGGGGCTGGAACACTGAAGCTTTCTTT. This chain joins TRBV7-9 and TRBJ1-1; 7 positions agree with TRBD1. In germline, CDR1 is SEHNR, CDR2 FQNEAQ (reference sequence). CDR3 length: 14 residues. Trimming cost V 5 bases and J 1 base; bases outside gene matches: 4.

The V and J genes are TRBV4-3 and TRBJ2-6; a weak D match, TRBD2 (6 bases). Germline CDR1 is LGHNA and CDR2 is YSLEER. V lost 0 bases and J lost 3, with 12 bases in between. This CDR3 has 17 amino acids. The CDR3 loop reads CASSQDGGAYGANVLTF. The DNA for the CDR3 is TGCGCCAGCAGCCAAGATGGAGGGGCGTATGGGGCCAACGTCCTGACTTTC.

The chain carries TRBV5-1 and TRBJ1-2; possibly TRBD1 for D (5 bases). The V gene lost 5 bases and the J gene lost 7 bases, with 21 bases spanning the gap. The CDR3 runs 15 residues. CDR1 SGHRS and CDR2 YFSETQ come from the germline V gene. CDR3: CASRARAQARGGYTF. CDR3 coding DNA: TGCGCCAGCAGGGCGCGGGCCCAGGCGAGGGGTGGCTACACCTTC.

This clone was picked up a small number of times. The chain employs TRBV2 and TRBJ2-7; D is possibly TRBD1 or TRBD2 (6 bases each). Germline V gene sequence: CDR1 SNHLY, CDR2 FYNNEI. Trimming removed 7 bases from V and 7 bases from J, with 23 bases in between. There are 15 residues in the CDR3. The CDR3 here is CASTEGGRAAREQYF. CDR3 coding DNA: TGTGCCAGCACCGAGGGGGGACGCGCAGCTCGGGAGCAGTACTTC.

V gene TRBV6-5 combines with J gene TRBJ1-1, with D unclear. V lost 6 bases and J lost 5, with 4 bases in between. The CDR3 runs to 10 residues. CDR1 is MNHEY, CDR2 SVGAGI, per germline. DNA of the CDR3: TGTGCCAGCAGGGGGACTGAAGCTTTCTTT. Protein: CASRGTEAFF.

The chain recombines TRBV21-1 with TRBJ2-2; the D call of TRBD2 is as the table states it, not checked on the DNA. TRBV21-1 is a recognized pseudogene. This CDR3 region has 16 residues. The CDR3 DNA is TGTGCCAGCAGCAAATTTGAGGGAGGTTCCACCGGGGAGCTGTTTTTT. This gives the protein CASSKFEGGSTGELFF.

The genes are TRBV10-3 and TRBJ2-7; D is ambiguous. This CDR3 region has 13 residues. CDR1 is ENHRY, CDR2 SYGVKD, per germline. V shed 2 bases and J shed 3 bases, with 8 bases lying between them. CDR3 sequence: CAISEAYVYEQYF. CDR3 nucleotide sequence: TGTGCCATCAGTGAGGCCTACGTCTACGAGCAGTACTTC.

The chain uses TRBV6-1 and TRBJ2-1; 9 bases line up with TRBD1. This CDR3 region has 14 residues. The germline CDR1 and CDR2 sequences are MNHNS and SASEGT. V lost 6 bases to trimming and J lost 6 bases; unmatched junction nucleotides: 6. In DNA form, the CDR3 reads TGTGCCAGCAGAGCGACAGGGGGAGGCAATGAGCAGTTCTTC. It encodes CASRATGGGNEQFF.